The present T cell receptor beta chain was sequenced within a study of cytomegalovirus exposure and HLA in healthy donors. This clone has just one count. One junction end does not reproduce the germline sequence, and a read error may be involved. PCR primers comprised 60 Vbeta and 13 Jbeta primers. The table came from immunoSEQ multiplex PCR; TCRdb's copy has only in-frame clones and leaves some out. The sample consists of 200,000 to 250,000 clones, more than 60% of them appearing once. CDR1 SGHAT and CDR2 FQNNGV come from the germline V gene. This CDR3 is 17 amino acids long. Sequencing was carried out using PBMCs. This TCR came from a woman in her 30s in good health and CMV-seronegative. The chain employs TRBV11-2 and TRBJ2-7, with 9 bases lining up with TRBD2. The CDR3 loop reads CVSSSSRWLAGAYEQYF. The CDR3 bases are TGTGTCAGCAGCTCTTCTCGATGGTTAGCGGGAGCCTACGAGCAGTACTTC.